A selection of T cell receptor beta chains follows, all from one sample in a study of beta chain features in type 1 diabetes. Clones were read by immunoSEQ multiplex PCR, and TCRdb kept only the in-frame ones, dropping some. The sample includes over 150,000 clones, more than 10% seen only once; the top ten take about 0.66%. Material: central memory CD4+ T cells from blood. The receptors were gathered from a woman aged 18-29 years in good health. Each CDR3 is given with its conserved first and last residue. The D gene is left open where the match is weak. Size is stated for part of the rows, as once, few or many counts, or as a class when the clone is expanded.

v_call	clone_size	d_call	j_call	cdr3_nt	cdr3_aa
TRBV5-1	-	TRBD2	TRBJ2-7	TGCGCCAGCAGCCGAGCGGGAGACTACGAGCAGTACTTC	CASSRAGDYEQYF
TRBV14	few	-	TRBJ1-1	TGTGCCAGCAGCCAAGGTCTACGGACAGAAGCTTTCTTT	CASSQGLRTEAFF
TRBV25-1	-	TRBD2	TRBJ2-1	TGTGCCAGCAGTGCCTTAGCGGGAGGGAACTACAATGAGCAGTTCTTC	CASSALAGGNYNEQFF
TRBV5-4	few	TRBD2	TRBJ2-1	TGTGCCAGCAGCGTAACCGGGACTAGCGTCGACAATGAGCAGTTCTTC	CASSVTGTSVDNEQFF
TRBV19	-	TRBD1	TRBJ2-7	TGTGCCAGTGGCAGACAGGGGAGCTCCTACGAGCAGTACTTC	CASGRQGSSYEQYF
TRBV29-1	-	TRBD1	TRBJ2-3	TGCAGCCCCCGACTTTTCTTGGGACAGGCCACAGATACGCAGTATTTT	CSPRLFLGQATDTQYF
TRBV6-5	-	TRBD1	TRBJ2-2	TGTGCCAGCAGTTCCTCCGGGACAGGGTCGTCCGGGGAGCTGTTTTTT	CASSSSGTGSSGELFF
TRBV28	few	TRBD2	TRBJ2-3	TGTGCCAGCAGTTTAACGACTAGCGGGAGATCAGATACGCAGTATTTT	CASSLTTSGRSDTQYF
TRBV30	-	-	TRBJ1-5	TGTGCCTGGAACCATCGGGGGGATCAGCCCCAGCATTTT	CAWNHRGDQPQHF
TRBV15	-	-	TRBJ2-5	TGTGCCACCAGCAGAGATAAGGCTGGGCGGACCCAGTACTTC	CATSRDKAGRTQYF
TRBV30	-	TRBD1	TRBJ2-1	TGTGCCTGGAACAGGGACAGGGTCAATGAGCAGTTCTTC	CAWNRDRVNEQFF
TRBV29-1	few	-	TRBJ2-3	TGCAGCGCTGGGGCCTACTCCGCAGATACGCAGTATTTT	CSAGAYSADTQYF
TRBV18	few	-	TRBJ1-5	TGTGCCAGCTCACCGGGACGGGAGAATCAGCCCCAGCATTTT	CASSPGRENQPQHF
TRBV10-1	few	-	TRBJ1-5	TGCGCCAGCAGTGAGGCTGGAGTCAATCAGCCCCAGCATTTT	CASSEAGVNQPQHF
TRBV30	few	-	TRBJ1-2	TGTGCCTGGAGGGGGGGTTCGAGTAACTATGGCTACACCTTC	CAWRGGSSNYGYTF
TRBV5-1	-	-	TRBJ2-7	TGCGCCAGCAGCTTGGATGACACCCTCTACGAGCAGTACTTC	CASSLDDTLYEQYF
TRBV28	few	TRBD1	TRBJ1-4	TGTGCCAGCATGGGGGCGGACAGGGGGCAAGAAAAACTGTTTTTT	CASMGADRGQEKLFF
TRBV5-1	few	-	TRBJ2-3	TGCGCCAGCAGCTTCCCGGTGGGGCGCGACTTAAGGACAGATACGCAGTATTTT	CASSFPVGRDLRTDTQYF
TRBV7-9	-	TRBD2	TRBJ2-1	TGTGCCAGCAGCTTTTCAAGAGGTCTAGCGGGAGGGAATGAGCAGTTCTTC	CASSFSRGLAGGNEQFF
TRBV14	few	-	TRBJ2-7	TGTGCCAGCAGCCGAACGACGGGAGCCTACGAGCAGTACTTC	CASSRTTGAYEQYF
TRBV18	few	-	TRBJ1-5	TGTGCCAGCTCACCACGTGCAGGGGGCAATCAGCCCCAGCATTTT	CASSPRAGGNQPQHF
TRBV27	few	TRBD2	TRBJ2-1	TGTGCCAGCAGTTTATTGCGGACTAGAAGCTACAATGAGCAGTTCTTC	CASSLLRTRSYNEQFF
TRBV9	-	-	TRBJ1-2	TGTGCCAGCAGCGGAGGATTCTATGGCTACACCTTC	CASSGGFYGYTF
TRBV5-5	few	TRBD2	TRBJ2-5	TGTGCCAGCAGCTTTCGGGCTAGCGGGAGAGGAAGGAGAGAGACCCAGTACTTC	CASSFRASGRGRRETQYF
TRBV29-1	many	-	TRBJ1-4	TGCAGCGTTGACAGGAATGAAAAACTGTTTTTT	CSVDRNEKLFF
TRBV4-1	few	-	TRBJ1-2	TGCGCCAGCAGCCAAGAGTACAATGGCTACACCTTC	CASSQEYNGYTF
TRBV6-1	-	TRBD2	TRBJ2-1	TGTGCCAGCAGTGCTACTAGCGGGAGGGGGGAGCAGTTCTTC	CASSATSGRGEQFF